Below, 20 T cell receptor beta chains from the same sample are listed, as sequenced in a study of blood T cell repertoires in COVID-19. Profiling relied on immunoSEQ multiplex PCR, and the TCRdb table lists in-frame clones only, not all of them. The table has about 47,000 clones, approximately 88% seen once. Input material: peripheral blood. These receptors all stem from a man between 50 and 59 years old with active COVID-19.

The CDR3 is CAISEWAGGPDYEQYF. The CDR3 DNA sequence: TGTGCCATCAGTGAATGGGCGGGGGGGCCGGACTACGAGCAGTACTTC. The chain joins TRBV10-3 to TRBJ2-7, with TRBD2 matching over 9 bases. V lost 3 bases and J lost 3; bases outside the gene matches: 9. This CDR3 comprises 16 residues. The germline V gene has CDR1 ENHRY and CDR2 SYGVKD.

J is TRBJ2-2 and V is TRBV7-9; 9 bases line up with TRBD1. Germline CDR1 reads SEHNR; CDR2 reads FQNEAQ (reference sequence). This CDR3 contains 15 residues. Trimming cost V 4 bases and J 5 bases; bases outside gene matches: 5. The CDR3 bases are TGTGCCAGCAGCTCGGGACAGGGCGGAACCGGGGAGCTGTTTTTT. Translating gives CASSSGQGGTGELFF. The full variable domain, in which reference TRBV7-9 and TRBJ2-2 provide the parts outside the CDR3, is DTGVSQNPRHKITKRGQNVTFRCDPISEHNRLYWYRQTLGQGPEFLTYFQNEAQLEKSRLLSDRFSAERPKGSFSTLEIQRTEQGDSAMYLCASSSGQGGTGELFFGEGSRLTVL.

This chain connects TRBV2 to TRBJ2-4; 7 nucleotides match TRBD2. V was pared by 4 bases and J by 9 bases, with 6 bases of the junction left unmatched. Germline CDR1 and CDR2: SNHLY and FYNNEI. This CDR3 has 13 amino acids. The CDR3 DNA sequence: TGTGCCAGCAGTGGGGAGGCTAGCGGCATTCAGTACTTC. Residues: CASSGEASGIQYF.

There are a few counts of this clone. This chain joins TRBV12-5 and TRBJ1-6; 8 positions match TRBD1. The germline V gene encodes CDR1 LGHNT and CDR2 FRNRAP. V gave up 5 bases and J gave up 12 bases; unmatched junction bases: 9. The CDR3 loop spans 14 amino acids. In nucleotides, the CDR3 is TGTGCTAGTGGTCCTGGACAGGGCTCGGAACCCCTCCACTTT. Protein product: CASGPGQGSEPLHF.

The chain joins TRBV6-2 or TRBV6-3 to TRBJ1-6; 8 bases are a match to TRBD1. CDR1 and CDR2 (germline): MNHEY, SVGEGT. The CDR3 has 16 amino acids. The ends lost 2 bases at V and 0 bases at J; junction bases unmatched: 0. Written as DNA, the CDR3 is TGTGCCAGCAGTTACGGGACAGGCTCCTATAATTCACCCCTCCACTTT. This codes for CASSYGTGSYNSPLHF.

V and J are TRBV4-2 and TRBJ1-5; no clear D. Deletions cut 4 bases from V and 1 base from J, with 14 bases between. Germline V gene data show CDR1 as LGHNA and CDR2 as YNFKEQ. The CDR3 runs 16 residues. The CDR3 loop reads CASSRGMEMSNQPQHF. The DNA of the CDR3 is TGTGCCAGCAGCCGCGGCATGGAGATGAGCAATCAGCCCCAGCATTTT.

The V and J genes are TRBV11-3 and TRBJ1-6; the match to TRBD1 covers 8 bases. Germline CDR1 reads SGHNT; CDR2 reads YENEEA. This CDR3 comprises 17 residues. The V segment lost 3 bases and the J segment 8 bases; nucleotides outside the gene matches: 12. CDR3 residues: CASSLGQVVEVDSPLHF. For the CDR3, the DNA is TGTGCCAGCAGCTTGGGACAGGTGGTAGAGGTGGATTCACCCCTCCACTTT.

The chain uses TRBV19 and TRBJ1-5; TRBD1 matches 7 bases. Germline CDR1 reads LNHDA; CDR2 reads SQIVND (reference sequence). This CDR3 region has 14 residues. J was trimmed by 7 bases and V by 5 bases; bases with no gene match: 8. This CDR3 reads CASSWGTVLQPQHF. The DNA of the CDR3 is TGTGCCAGTAGTTGGGGGACAGTATTACAGCCCCAGCATTTT.

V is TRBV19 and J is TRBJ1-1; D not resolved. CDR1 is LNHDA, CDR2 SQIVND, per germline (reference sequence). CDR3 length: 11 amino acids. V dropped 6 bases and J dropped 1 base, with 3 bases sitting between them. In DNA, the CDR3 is TGTGCCAGTAGCAAGAACACTGAAGCTTTCTTT. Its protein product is CASSKNTEAFF.

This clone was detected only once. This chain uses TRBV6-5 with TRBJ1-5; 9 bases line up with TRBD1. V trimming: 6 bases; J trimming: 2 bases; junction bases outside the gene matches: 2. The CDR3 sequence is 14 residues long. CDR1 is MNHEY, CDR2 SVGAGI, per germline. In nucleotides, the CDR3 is TGTGCCAGCAGCAGACAGGGGGGCAATCAGCCCCAGCATTTT. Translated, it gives CASSRQGGNQPQHF.

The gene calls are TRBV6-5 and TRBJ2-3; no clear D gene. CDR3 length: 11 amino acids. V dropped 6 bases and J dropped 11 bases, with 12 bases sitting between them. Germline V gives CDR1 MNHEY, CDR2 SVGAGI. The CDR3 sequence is CASRVEYLQYF. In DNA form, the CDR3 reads TGTGCCAGCAGGGTAGAGTACTTGCAGTATTTT.

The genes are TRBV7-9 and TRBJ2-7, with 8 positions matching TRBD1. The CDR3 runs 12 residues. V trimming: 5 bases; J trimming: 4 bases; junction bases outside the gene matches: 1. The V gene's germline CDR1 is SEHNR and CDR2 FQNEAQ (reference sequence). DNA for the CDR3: TGTGCCAGCAGCGGACAGGGTTACGAGCAGTACGTC. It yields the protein CASSGQGYEQYV.

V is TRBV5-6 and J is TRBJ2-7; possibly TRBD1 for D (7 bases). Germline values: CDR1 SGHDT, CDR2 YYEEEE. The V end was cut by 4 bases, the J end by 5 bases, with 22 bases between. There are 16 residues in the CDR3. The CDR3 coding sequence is TGTGCCAGCAGCCGGGATCTTGGCAGGGGGAGGAACGAGCAGTACGTC. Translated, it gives CASSRDLGRGRNEQYV.

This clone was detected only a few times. The CDR3 reads CASLGGKMNTEAFF. For the CDR3, the DNA is TGTGCCTCCCTGGGAGGCAAAATGAACACTGAAGCTTTCTTT. This rearrangement joins TRBV27 to TRBJ1-1; D remains unclear. This CDR3 spans 14 amino acids. Looked up from germline, CDR1 is MNHEY and CDR2 is SMNVEV (reference sequence). The V gene lost 11 bases and the J gene lost 0 bases, with 16 bases spanning the gap.

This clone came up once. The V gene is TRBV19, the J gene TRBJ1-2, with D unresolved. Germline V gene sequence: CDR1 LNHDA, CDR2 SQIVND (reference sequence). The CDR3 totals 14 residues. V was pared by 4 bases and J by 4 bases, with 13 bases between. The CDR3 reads CASSKVEASYGYTF. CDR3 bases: TGTGCCAGTAGTAAGGTGGAGGCGTCCTATGGCTACACCTTC.

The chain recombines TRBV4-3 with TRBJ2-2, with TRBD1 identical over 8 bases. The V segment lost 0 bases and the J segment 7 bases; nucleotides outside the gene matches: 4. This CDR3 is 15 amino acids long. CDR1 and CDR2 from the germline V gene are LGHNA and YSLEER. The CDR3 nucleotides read TGCGCCAGCAGCCAAGACAGGGGGCTCGACGGGGAGCTGTTTTTT. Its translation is CASSQDRGLDGELFF.

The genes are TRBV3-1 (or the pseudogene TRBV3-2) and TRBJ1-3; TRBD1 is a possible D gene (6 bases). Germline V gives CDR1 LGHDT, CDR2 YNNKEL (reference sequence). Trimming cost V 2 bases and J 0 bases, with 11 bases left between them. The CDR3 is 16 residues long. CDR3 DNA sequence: TGTGCCAGCAGCCAAAGGGGGGGTATCTCTGGAAACACCATATATTTT. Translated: CASSQRGGISGNTIYF.

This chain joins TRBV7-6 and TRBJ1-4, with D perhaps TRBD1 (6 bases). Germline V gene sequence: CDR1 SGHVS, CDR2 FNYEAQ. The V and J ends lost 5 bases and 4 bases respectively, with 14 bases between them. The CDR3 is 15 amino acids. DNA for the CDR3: TGTGCCAGCAGCCGGACCGACAGGCTTAATGAAAAACTGTTTTTT. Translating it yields CASSRTDRLNEKLFF.

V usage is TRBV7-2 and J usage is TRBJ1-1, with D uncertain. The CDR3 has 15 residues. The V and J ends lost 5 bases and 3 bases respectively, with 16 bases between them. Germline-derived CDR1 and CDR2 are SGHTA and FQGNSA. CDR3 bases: TGTGCCAGCAGCCCACGCCTAGATCGGGACACTGAAGCTTTCTTT. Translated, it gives CASSPRLDRDTEAFF.

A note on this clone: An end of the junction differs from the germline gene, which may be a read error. The CDR3 protein is CASSSDERYF. In nucleotides, the CDR3 is TGTGCTAGCAGCTCTGACGAGCGGTACTTC. The rearrangement joins TRBV7-7 to TRBJ2-7; no firm D call. The germline V gene has CDR1 SSHAT and CDR2 FNYEAQ (reference sequence). The CDR3 consists of 10 residues. Looking up the rest from reference TRBV7-7 and TRBJ2-7 gives the full variable domain: GAGVSQSPRYKVTKRGQDVTLRCDPISSHATLYWYQQALGQGPEFLTYFNYEAQPDKSGLPSDRFSAERPEGSISTLTIQRTEQRDSAMYRCASSSDERYFGPGTRLTVT.